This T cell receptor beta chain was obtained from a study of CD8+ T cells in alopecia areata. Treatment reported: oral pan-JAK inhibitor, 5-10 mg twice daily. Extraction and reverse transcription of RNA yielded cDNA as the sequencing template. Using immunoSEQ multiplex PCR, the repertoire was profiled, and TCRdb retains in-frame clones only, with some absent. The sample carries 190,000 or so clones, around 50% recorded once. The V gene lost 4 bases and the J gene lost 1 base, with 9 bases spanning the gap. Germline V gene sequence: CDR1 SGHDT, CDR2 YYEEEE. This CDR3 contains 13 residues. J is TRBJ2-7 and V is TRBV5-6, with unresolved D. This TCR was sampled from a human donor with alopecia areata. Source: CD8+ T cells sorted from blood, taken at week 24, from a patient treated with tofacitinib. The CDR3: CASSRRRSYEQYF. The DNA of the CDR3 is TGTGCCAGCAGCCGCAGGCGTTCCTACGAGCAGTACTTC.